Listed below are T cell receptor beta chains from one sample, sequenced in a study of OX40 agonist ivuxolimab in advanced cancers. Profiled with immunoSEQ multiplex PCR; TCRdb holds only in-frame clones, not every one. Among approximately 52,000 clones listed, roughly 84% were seen once. Material: CD4+ or CD8+ T cells sorted from blood, obtained in a trial of the OX40 agonist ivuxolimab. The receptors were sampled from an adult with an advanced solid tumor such as melanoma, head and neck, liver or kidney cancer. Both conserved end residues are part of each CDR3. The order of the fields is D gene, V gene, clone size, J gene, CDR3 DNA, CDR3 protein. A D gene is named only where the DNA matches it firmly. Clone size is shown for a subset of rows, as once, few, many or a class of expanded clone.

D: NA
V: TRBV6-5
size: NA
J: TRBJ2-2
DNA: TGTGCCAGCACCAAAACCGCAGGGGCCGGGGAGCTGTTTTTT
CDR3: CASTKTAGAGELFF

D: TRBD2
V: TRBV30
size: NA
J: TRBJ2-3
DNA: TGTGCCTGGAGTGTAATAGCGGGAGTAGATACGCAGTATTTT
CDR3: CAWSVIAGVDTQYF

D: NA
V: TRBV9
size: NA
J: TRBJ2-3
DNA: TGTGCCAGCAGCGTAGGGTGGCGCGGGAGCACAGATACGCAGTATTTT
CDR3: CASSVGWRGSTDTQYF

D: NA
V: TRBV11-1
size: NA
J: TRBJ2-5
DNA: TGTGCCAGCAGCCCCCAAGGGAGTCTGCCGGGGACCCAGTACTTC
CDR3: CASSPQGSLPGTQYF

D: NA
V: TRBV18
size: NA
J: TRBJ1-3
DNA: TGTGCCAGCTCACCTTCGACCACACGGGCCGGAAACACCATATATTTT
CDR3: CASSPSTTRAGNTIYF

D: TRBD1
V: TRBV7-3
size: NA
J: TRBJ2-6
DNA: TGTGCCAGCAGCTTGGGTTCAGGGGGCCTTGGGGCCAACGTCCTGACTTTC
CDR3: CASSLGSGGLGANVLTF

D: NA
V: TRBV21-1
size: NA
J: TRBJ1-4
DNA: TGTGCCAGGAGCAACGGGAGGGAACTGTTTTTT
CDR3: CARSNGRELFF

D: NA
V: TRBV5-1
size: NA
J: TRBJ1-2
DNA: TGCGCCAGCAGCGCCCAGGACCCAGGCGGCTATGGCTACACCTTC
CDR3: CASSAQDPGGYGYTF

D: NA
V: TRBV28
size: NA
J: TRBJ2-2
DNA: TGTGCCAGCACCCACCCCGGGCAGGGCACCGGGGAGCTGTTTTTT
CDR3: CASTHPGQGTGELFF

D: NA
V: TRBV5-6
size: once
J: TRBJ2-7
DNA: TGTGCCAGCACCCCAAACTACGGAGGAGCCACCTACGAGCAGTACTTC
CDR3: CASTPNYGGATYEQYF